A single sample is the source of the 9 T cell receptor beta chains below, sequenced in a study of T cells after yellow fever vaccination. A single record per CDR3 protein comes from TCRdb applying MiXCR to the 5' RACE reads. The sample holds around 160,000 distinct CDR3 sequences, around 7.2% seen once. This specimen consisted of CD4+ T cells sorted from PBMCs, obtained less than 6 days after the first yellow fever vaccination. The receptor source for this set is a man younger than 35 who received the YFV17D yellow fever vaccine.

For this clonotype: It may be a read error: a sequence one base away is much more abundant. The J gene is TRBJ1-1, the V gene TRBV20-1, with D possibly matching TRBD1 (6 bases). This CDR3 is 14 amino acids long. Germline loops: CDR1 DFQATT, CDR2 SNEGSKA (reference sequence). V lost 3 bases and J 8 bases, leaving 19 bases between the germline ends. For the CDR3, the DNA is TGCAGTGCTAGTGATCTCGGTAAAAGGGGGGAAGCTTTCTTT. It codes for CSASDLGKRGEAFF.

This clonotype has a count of ten or more. The J gene is TRBJ2-7, the V gene TRBV7-6; D could derive from TRBD1 or TRBD2 (6 bases each). The CDR3 sequence is 15 residues long. Trimming left V 2 bases short and J 2 bases short, with 13 bases between. The germline V gene encodes CDR1 SGHVS and CDR2 FNYEAQ. The CDR3 loop is CASSLQGRGAYEQYF. In DNA, the CDR3 is TGTGCCAGCAGCTTACAGGGAAGGGGGGCCTACGAGCAGTACTTC.

The table lists this clonotype with many counts. The J gene is TRBJ2-7, the V gene TRBV6-2 or TRBV6-3; D uncertain. The CDR3 extends over 15 amino acids. The V end was cut by 2 bases, the J end by 0 bases, with 11 bases between. Looked up from germline, CDR1 is MNHEY and CDR2 is SVGEGT. CDR3 bases: TGTGCCAGCAGTTACGCAGCTTCGAGCTCCTACGAGCAGTACGTC. Translation gives CASSYAASSSYEQYV.

This clonotype showed up many times. This sequence joins TRBV5-1 and TRBJ2-5, with 8 bases matching TRBD2. The CDR3 spans 16 residues. V lost 0 bases to trimming and J lost 1 base; unmatched junction nucleotides: 5. Germline V lookup: CDR1 SGHRS, CDR2 YFSETQ. CDR3 nucleotide sequence: TGCGCCAGCAGCTTGGTTGGCGGGGGGACCCAAGAGACCCAGTACTTC. Translated, it gives CASSLVGGGTQETQYF.

The rearrangement joins TRBV7-2 to TRBJ2-5; the match to TRBD2 covers 8 bases. V lost 5 bases, J lost 4 bases, and 9 bases stayed unmatched. This CDR3 spans 15 amino acids. Germline CDR1 reads SGHTA; CDR2 reads FQGNSA. CDR3 sequence reads: CASSPGLGGRETQYF. For the CDR3, the DNA is TGTGCCAGCAGCCCGGGACTAGGGGGACGAGAGACCCAGTACTTC.

This clonotype was counted many times. This sequence joins TRBV5-1 and TRBJ2-1, with D tentatively TRBD1 or TRBD2 (5 bases each). The CDR3 spans 16 residues. Trimming pared 4 bases from V and 0 bases from J, leaving 14 bases between. CDR1 SGHRS and CDR2 YFSETQ come from the germline V gene. CDR3 region: CASSPGTTSSYNEQFF. The CDR3 nucleotides are TGCGCCAGCAGCCCAGGGACGACGAGCTCCTACAATGAGCAGTTCTTC.

This clonotype was counted between two and nine times. The chain uses TRBV2 and TRBJ1-3; no definite D call. V was clipped by 8 bases and J by 4 bases, with 12 bases between them. The CDR3 spans 13 residues. Germline assignment: CDR1 SNHLY and CDR2 FYNNEI. CDR3 sequence: CASCGDLGNTIYF. The DNA of the CDR3 is TGTGCCAGCTGCGGGGATCTCGGAAACACCATATATTTT.

This clonotype came up many times. This chain uses TRBV9 with TRBJ2-7; no firm D call. Germline V gene sequence: CDR1 SGDLS, CDR2 YYNGEE. The germline V and J ends were trimmed by 4 bases and 5 bases, with 10 bases remaining between them. CDR3 length: 12 residues. CDR3 DNA: TGTGCCAGCAGCCTCCCTGGCCACGAGCAGTACTTC. Residues: CASSLPGHEQYF.

This clonotype showed up just a few times. The chain has TRBV11-3 and TRBJ2-1; the match to TRBD2 covers 9 bases. From germline, CDR1 is SGHNT and CDR2 YENEEA. V gave up 1 base and J gave up 9 bases; unmatched junction bases: 1. The CDR3 runs 13 residues. In DNA, the CDR3 is TGTGCCAGCAGCTTAGTTAGCGGGGGTGAGCAGTTCTTC. This codes for CASSLVSGGEQFF.